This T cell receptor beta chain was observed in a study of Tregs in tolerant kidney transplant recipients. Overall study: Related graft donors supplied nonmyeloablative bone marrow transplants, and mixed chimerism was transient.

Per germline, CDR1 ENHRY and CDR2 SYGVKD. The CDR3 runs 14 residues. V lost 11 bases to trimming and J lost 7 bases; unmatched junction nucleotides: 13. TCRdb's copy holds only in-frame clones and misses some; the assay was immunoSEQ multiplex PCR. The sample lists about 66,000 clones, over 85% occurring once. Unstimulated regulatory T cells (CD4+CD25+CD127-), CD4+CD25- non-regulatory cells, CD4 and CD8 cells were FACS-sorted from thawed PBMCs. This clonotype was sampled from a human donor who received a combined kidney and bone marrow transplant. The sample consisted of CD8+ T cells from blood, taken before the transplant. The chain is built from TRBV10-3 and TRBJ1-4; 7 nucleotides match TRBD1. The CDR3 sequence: CASAVGGAGEKLFF. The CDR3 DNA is TGTGCCTCCGCCGTAGGGGGCGCAGGTGAAAAACTGTTTTTT.